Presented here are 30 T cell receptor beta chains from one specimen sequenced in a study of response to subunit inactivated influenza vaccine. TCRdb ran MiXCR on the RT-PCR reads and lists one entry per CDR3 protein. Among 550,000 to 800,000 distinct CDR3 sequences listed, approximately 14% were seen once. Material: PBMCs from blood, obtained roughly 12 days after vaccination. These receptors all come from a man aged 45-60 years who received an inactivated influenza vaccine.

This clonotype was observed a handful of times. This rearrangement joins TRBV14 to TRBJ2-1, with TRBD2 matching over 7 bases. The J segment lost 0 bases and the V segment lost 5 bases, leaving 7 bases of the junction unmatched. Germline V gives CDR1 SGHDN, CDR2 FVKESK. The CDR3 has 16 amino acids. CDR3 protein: CASSNPTSDSYNEQFF. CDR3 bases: TGTGCCAGCAGCAACCCTACTAGCGACTCCTACAATGAGCAGTTCTTC. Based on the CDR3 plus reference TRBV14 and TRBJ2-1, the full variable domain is EAGVTQFPSHSVIEKGQTVTLRCDPISGHDNLYWYRRVMGKEIKFLLHFVKESKQDESGMPNNRFLAERTGGTYSTLKVQPAELEDSGVYFCASSNPTSDSYNEQFFGPGTRLTVL.

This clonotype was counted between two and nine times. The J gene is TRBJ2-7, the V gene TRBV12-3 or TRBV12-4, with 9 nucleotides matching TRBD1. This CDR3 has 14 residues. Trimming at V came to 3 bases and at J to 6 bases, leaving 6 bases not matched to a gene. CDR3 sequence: CASSFWDRAGEQYF. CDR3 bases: TGTGCCAGCAGTTTTTGGGACAGGGCTGGCGAGCAGTACTTC.

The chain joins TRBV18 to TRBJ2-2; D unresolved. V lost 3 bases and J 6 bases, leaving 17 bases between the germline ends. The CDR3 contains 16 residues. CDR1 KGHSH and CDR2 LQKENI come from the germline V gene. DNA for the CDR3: TGTGCCAGCTCACCCTCCTTAAATTGGGGTGCCGGGGAGCTGTTTTTT. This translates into CASSPSLNWGAGELFF.

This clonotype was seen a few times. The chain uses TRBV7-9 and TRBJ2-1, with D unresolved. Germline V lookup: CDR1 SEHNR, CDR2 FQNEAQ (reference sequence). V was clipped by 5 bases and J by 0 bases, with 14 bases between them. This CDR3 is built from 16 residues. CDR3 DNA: TGTGCCAGCAGCCCAGGTTGGACGAGCTCCTACAATGAGCAGTTCTTC. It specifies CASSPGWTSSYNEQFF. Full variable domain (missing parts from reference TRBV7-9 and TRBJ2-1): DTGVSQNPRHKITKRGQNVTFRCDPISEHNRLYWYRQTLGQGPEFLTYFQNEAQLEKSRLLSDRFSAERPKGSFSTLEIQRTEQGDSAMYLCASSPGWTSSYNEQFFGPGTRLTVL.

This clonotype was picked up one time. This CDR3 is CSANRGFYEQYF. In DNA form, the CDR3 reads TGCAGTGCCAACAGGGGGTTCTACGAGCAGTACTTC. The V call is TRBV20-1, the J call TRBJ2-7; 8 positions match TRBD1. This CDR3 has 12 residues. Germline CDR1 DFQATT, CDR2 SNEGSKA (reference sequence). V shed 6 bases, J shed 3 bases, and the junction held 4 bases outside the gene matches.

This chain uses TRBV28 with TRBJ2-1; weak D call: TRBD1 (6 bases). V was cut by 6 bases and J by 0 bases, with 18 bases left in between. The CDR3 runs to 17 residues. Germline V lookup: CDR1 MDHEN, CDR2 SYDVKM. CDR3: CASRPTGRFVSYNEQFF. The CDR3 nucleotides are TGTGCCAGCAGACCCACAGGGAGATTCGTCTCCTACAATGAGCAGTTCTTC.

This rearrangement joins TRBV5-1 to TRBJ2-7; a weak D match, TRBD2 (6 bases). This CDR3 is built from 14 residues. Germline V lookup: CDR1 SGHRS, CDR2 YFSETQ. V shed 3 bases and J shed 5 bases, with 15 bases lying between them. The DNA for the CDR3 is TGCGCCAGCAGCTGGGCGGGATTAAGGGACGAGCAGTACTTC. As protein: CASSWAGLRDEQYF.

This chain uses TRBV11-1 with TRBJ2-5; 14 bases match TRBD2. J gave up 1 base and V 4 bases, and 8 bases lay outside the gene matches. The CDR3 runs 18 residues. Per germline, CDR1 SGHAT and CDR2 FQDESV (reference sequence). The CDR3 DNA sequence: TGTGCCAGCAGCTCTTGGACTAGCGGGGGGCCCCTCCAAGAGACCCAGTACTTC. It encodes CASSSWTSGGPLQETQYF.

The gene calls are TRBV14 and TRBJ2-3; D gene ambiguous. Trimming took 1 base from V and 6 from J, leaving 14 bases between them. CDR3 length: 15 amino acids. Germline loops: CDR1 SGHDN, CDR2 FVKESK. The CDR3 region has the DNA TGTGCCAGCAGCCAAGGTATCTCCTACGGGGATACGCAGTATTTT. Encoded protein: CASSQGISYGDTQYF.

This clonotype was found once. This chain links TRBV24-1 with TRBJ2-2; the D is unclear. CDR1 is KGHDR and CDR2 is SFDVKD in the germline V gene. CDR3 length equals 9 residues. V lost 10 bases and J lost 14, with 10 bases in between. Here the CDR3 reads CATPVGLFF. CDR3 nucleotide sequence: TGTGCCACTCCCGTGGGACTGTTTTTT.

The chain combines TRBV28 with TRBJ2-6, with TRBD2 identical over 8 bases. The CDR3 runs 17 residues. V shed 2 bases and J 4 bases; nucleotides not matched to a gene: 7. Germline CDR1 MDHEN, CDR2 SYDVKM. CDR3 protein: CASSLGSGVAGANVLTF. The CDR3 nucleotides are TGTGCCAGCAGTTTAGGTAGCGGGGTAGCCGGGGCCAACGTCCTGACTTTC. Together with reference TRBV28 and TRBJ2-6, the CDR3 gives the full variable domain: DVKVTQSSRYLVKRTGEKVFLECVQDMDHENMFWYRQDPGLGLRLIYFSYDVKMKEKGDIPEGYSVSREKKERFSLILESASTNQTSMYLCASSLGSGVAGANVLTFGAGSRLTVL.

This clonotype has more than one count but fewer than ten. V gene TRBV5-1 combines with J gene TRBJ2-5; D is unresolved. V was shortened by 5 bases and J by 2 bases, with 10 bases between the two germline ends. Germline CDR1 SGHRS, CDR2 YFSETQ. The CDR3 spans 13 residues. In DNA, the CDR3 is TGCGCCAGCAGTTCTCCGCCACAAGAGACCCAGTACTTC. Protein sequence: CASSSPPQETQYF.

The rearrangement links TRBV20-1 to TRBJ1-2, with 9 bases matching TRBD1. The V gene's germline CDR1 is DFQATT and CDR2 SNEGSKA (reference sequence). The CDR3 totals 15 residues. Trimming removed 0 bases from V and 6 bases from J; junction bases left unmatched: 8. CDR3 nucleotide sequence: TGCAGTGCTAGAGACCCCGGGACAGGGATAAATGGCTACACCTTC. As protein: CSARDPGTGINGYTF.

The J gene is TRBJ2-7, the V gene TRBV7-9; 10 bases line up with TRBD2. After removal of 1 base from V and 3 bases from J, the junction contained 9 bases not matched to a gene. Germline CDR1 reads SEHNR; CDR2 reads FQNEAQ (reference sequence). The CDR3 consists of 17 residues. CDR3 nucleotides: TGTGCCAGCAGCTTAGGAGCAGCGGGAGGGCCCGACTACGAGCAGTACTTC. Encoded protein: CASSLGAAGGPDYEQYF.

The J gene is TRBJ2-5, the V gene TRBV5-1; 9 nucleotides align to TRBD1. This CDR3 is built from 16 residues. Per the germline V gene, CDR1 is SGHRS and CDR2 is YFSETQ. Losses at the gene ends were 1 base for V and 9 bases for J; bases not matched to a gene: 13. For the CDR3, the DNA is TGCGCCAGCAGCTTGACAGCCGGGACAGGGTCGAGGTCCCAGTACTTC. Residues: CASSLTAGTGSRSQYF.

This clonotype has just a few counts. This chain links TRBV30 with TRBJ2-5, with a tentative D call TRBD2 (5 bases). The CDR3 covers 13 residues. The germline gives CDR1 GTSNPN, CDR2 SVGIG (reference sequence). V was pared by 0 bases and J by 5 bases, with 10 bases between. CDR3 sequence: CAWSVRAGETQYF. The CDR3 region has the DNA TGTGCCTGGAGTGTACGCGCGGGCGAGACCCAGTACTTC.

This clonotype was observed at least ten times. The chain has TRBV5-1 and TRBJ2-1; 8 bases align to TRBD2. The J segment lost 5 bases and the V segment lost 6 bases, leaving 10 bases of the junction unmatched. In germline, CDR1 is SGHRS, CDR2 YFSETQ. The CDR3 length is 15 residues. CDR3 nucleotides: TGCGCCAGCATCCCTCAGCGGGGGTATAACAATGAGCAGTTCTTC. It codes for CASIPQRGYNNEQFF. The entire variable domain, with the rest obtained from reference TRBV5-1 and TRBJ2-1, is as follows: KAGVTQTPRYLIKTRGQQVTLSCSPISGHRSVSWYQQTPGQGLQFLFEYFSETQRNKGNFPGRFSGRQFSNSRSEMNVSTLELGDSALYLCASIPQRGYNNEQFFGPGTRLTVL.

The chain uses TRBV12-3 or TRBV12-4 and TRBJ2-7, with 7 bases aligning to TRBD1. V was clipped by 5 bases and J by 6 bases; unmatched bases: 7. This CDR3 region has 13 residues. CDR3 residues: CASSTYRGTEQYF. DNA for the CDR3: TGTGCCAGCAGTACGTACAGGGGTACCGAGCAGTACTTC.

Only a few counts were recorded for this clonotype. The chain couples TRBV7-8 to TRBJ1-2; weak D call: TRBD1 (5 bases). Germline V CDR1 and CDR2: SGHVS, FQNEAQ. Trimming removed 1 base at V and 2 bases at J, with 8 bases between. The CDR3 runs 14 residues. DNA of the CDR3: TGTGCCAGCAGCTTAGGCTCAGGGAACTATGGCTACACCTTC. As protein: CASSLGSGNYGYTF. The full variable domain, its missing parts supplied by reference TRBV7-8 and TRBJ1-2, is GAGVSQSPRYKVAKRGQDVALRCDPISGHVSLFWYQQALGQGPEFLTYFQNEAQLDKSGLPSDRFFAERPEGSVSTLKIQRTQQEDSAVYLCASSLGSGNYGYTFGSGTRLTVV.

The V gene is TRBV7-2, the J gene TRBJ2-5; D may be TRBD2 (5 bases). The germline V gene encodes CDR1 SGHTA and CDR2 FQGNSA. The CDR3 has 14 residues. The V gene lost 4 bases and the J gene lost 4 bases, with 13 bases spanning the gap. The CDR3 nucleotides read TGTGCCAGCAGCTCCACCGGGGTAGGAGAGACCCAGTACTTC. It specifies CASSSTGVGETQYF. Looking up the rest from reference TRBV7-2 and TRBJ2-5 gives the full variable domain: GAGVSQSPSNKVTEKGKDVELRCDPISGHTALYWYRQSLGQGLEFLIYFQGNSAPDKSGLPSDRFSAERTGGSVSTLTIQRTQQEDSAVYLCASSSTGVGETQYFGPGTRLLVL.

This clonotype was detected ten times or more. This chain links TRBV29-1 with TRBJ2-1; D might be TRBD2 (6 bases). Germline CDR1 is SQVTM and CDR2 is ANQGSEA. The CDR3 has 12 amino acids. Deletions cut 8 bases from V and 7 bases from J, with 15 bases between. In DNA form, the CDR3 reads TGCAGCACTCGTGCGGGGTCTAATGAGCAGTTCTTC. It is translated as CSTRAGSNEQFF.

The CDR3 sequence: CASSQVLGTAEQYF. The CDR3 nucleotides read TGTGCCAGCAGCCAAGTCCTGGGGACTGCCGAGCAGTACTTC. J is TRBJ2-7 and V is TRBV4-2, with D perhaps matching TRBD2 (6 bases). Trimming pared 1 base from V and 6 bases from J, leaving 13 bases between. The length of the CDR3 is 14 residues. Germline V gene sequence: CDR1 LGHNA, CDR2 YNFKEQ.

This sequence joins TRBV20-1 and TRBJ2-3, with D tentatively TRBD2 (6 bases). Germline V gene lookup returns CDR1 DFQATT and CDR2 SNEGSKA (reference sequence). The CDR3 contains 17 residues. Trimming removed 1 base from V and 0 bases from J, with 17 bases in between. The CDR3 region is CSARVLNSGSSTDTQYF. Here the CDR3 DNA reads TGCAGTGCTAGAGTACTCAATAGCGGTTCTAGCACAGATACGCAGTATTTT.

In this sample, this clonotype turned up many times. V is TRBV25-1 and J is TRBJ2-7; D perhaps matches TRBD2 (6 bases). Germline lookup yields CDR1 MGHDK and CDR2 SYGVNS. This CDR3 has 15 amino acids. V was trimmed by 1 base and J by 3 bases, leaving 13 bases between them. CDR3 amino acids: CASSELGRRGYEQYF. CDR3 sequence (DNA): TGTGCCAGCAGTGAATTGGGACGGAGGGGCTACGAGCAGTACTTC.

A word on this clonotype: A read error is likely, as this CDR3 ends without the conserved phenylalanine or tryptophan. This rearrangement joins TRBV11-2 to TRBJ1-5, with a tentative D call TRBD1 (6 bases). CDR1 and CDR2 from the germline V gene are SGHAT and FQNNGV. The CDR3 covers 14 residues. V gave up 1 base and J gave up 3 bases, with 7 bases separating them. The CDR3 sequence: CASSLGGANQPQHS. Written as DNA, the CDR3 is TGTGCCAGCAGCTTAGGGGGGGCCAATCAGCCCCAGCATTCT.

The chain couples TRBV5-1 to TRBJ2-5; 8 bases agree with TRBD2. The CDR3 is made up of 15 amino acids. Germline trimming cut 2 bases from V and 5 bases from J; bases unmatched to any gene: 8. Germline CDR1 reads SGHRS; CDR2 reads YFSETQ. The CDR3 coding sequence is TGCGCCAGCAGCTTTCGCGCGGGGGGCCTGGAGACCCAGTACTTC. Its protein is CASSFRAGGLETQYF.

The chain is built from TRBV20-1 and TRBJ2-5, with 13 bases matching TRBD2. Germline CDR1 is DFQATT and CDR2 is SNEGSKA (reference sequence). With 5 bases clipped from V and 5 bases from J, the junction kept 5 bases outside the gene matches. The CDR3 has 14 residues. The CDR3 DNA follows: TGCAGTGCTCCCGGGACTAGCGGGACGGAGACCCAGTACTTC. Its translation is CSAPGTSGTETQYF.

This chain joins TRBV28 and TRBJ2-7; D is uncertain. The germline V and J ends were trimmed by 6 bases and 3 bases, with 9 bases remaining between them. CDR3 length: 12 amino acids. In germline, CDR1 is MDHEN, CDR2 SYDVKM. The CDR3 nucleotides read TGTGCCAGCAGGGGGAATCACTACGAGCAGTACTTC. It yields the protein CASRGNHYEQYF. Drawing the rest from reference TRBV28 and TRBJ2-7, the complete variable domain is DVKVTQSSRYLVKRTGEKVFLECVQDMDHENMFWYRQDPGLGLRLIYFSYDVKMKEKGDIPEGYSVSREKKERFSLILESASTNQTSMYLCASRGNHYEQYFGPGTRLTVT.

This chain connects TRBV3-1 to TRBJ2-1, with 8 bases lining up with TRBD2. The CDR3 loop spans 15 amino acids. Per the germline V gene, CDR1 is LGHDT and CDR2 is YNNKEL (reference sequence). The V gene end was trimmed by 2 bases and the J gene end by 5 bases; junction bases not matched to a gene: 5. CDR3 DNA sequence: TGTGCCAGCAGCCAACGCGGGGGGCTGAACAATGAGCAGTTCTTC. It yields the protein CASSQRGGLNNEQFF.

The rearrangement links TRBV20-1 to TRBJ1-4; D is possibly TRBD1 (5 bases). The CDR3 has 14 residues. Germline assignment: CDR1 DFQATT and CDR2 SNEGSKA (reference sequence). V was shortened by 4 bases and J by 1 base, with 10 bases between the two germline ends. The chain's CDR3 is CSATGPLTNEKLFF. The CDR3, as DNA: TGCAGTGCTACAGGGCCTCTAACTAATGAAAAACTGTTTTTT.